The clone carrying this TCR beta chain appeared a single time. The data were taken from a study of T cell responses to AZD1222 COVID-19 vaccine. Data came from immunoSEQ multiplex PCR; TCRdb stores just in-frame clones and leaves some out. The data contain 150,000 to 200,000 clones, around 86% of them singletons. Sequences were derived from peripheral blood, sampled on day 0 of MenACWY control vaccination. The sequence came from an adult in good health.

The CDR3 loop reads CASSFGGGQPQHF. The CDR3 bases are TGTGCCAGCAGTTTTGGGGGGGGACAGCCCCAGCATTTT. The chain joins TRBV12-3 or TRBV12-4 to TRBJ1-5; D possibly corresponds to TRBD1 (5 bases). The ends were cut back, 3 bases at V and 7 bases at J, with 10 bases in the middle. CDR3 length: 13 residues.